This T cell receptor (beta chain) stems from a study of patients and donors after allogeneic stem cell transplantation (dated by TCRdb to about 2020). As regards this clonotype: What this receptor recognizes is not known. Per-nucleotide qualities are absent, and no much larger clonotype sits a single base away.

The CDR3 holds 11 amino acids from the cysteine to the phenylalanine. Only CDR3 DNA remains: 33 bases, in frame from the first base. Cut back by 6 bases and 3 bases, the V and J ends lie 9 bases apart. As encoded in the germline V gene (reference sequence), CDR1 is DFQATT while CDR2 is SNEGSKA. The library was obtained by RT-PCR. Sequencing was performed on a NextSeq 550. Clones were called with MiXCR by TCRdb after fastp trimmed the public reads at Q25, and only in-frame beta chains were retained. Rows with one shared CDR3 protein collapse into an entry with the most common genes and DNA. For this sample the table gives 95,000 to 120,000 distinct CDR3 sequences, of which over 30% were detected only once. Clones ranked in the top ten supply 27% of the sample.

The V gene is TRBV20-1 and the J gene is TRBJ2-7, with no confidently assigned D gene. The sequence derives from a human donor who was either an allogeneic HSCT recipient or a stem cell or donor lymphocyte infusion donor (not recorded which). It is not recorded whose cells these are; they may come from a transplant donor. The sample comprised blood, either unsorted or a sorted T cell fraction (not recorded which). The CDR3 protein is CSARVDYEQYF. The DNA sequence follows: TGCAGTGCAAGGGTGGACTACGAGCAGTACTTC.